The 13 T cell receptor beta chains below all came from one sample that was sequenced in a study of blood T cell repertoires in COVID-19. Some clones are missing from TCRdb's copy, which holds only in-frame ones; the method was immunoSEQ multiplex PCR. The sample has over 60,000 clones, approximately 77% seen once. Input material: peripheral blood. All receptors come from a human donor in a cohort sampled during active COVID-19.

The chain uses TRBV11-3 and TRBJ2-1; 7 bases match TRBD2. Trimming took 3 bases from V and 7 from J; bases not matched to a gene: 12. Looked up from germline, CDR1 is SGHNT and CDR2 is YENEEA. The CDR3 length is 16 residues. This chain's CDR3 is CASSLGMGVGRNEQFF. The DNA for the CDR3 is TGTGCCAGCAGCTTGGGTATGGGGGTCGGGAGGAATGAGCAGTTCTTC.

V and J are TRBV5-1 and TRBJ1-6; 8 bases align to TRBD1. The J segment lost 7 bases and the V segment lost 7 bases, leaving 7 bases of the junction unmatched. The CDR3 spans 14 residues. Germline V gene sequence: CDR1 SGHRS, CDR2 YFSETQ. CDR3 amino acids: CASAPGTGNSPLHF. The CDR3, as DNA: TGCGCCAGCGCCCCCGGGACAGGAAATTCACCCCTCCACTTT.

The gene calls are TRBV3-1 (or the pseudogene TRBV3-2) and TRBJ2-6; unclear D gene. CDR1 and CDR2 (germline): LGHDT, YNNKEL (reference sequence). CDR3 length: 14 amino acids. With 4 bases removed from V and 0 bases from J, the gap between germline ends came to 4 bases. CDR3 loop: CASSPPSGANVLTF. The CDR3 DNA reads TGTGCCAGCAGCCCTCCCTCTGGGGCCAACGTCCTGACTTTC.

In this sample, this clone turned up many times. The chain has TRBV11-3 and TRBJ2-7; D unresolved. The CDR3 has 13 amino acids. CDR1 and CDR2 from the germline V gene are SGHNT and YENEEA. V was cut by 0 bases and J by 5 bases, with 8 bases left in between. In nucleotides, the CDR3 is TGTGCCAGCAGCTTAGACCGGTTTGACGAGCAGTACTTC. This sequence encodes CASSLDRFDEQYF.

The chain carries TRBV2 and TRBJ2-3; D uncertain. This CDR3 region has 14 residues. Germline V lookup: CDR1 SNHLY, CDR2 FYNNEI. Trimming removed 2 bases from V and 6 bases from J, with 12 bases in between. CDR3 sequence reads: CASSEIQASDTQYF. CDR3 nucleotides: TGTGCCAGCAGTGAAATCCAGGCCTCGGATACGCAGTATTTT.

V gene TRBV10-2 combines with J gene TRBJ1-1; D not resolved. Germline lookup yields CDR1 WSHSY and CDR2 SAAADI. The V end was cut by 5 bases, the J end by 0 bases, with 13 bases between. This CDR3 has 15 amino acids. The CDR3 region has the DNA TGCGCCAGCAGTCCCGGGGTGAAGGTGAACACTGAAGCTTTCTTT. It encodes CASSPGVKVNTEAFF.

This clone has more than one count but fewer than ten. V usage is TRBV6-6 and J usage is TRBJ1-6; TRBD1 agrees at 10 bases. CDR3 size: 13 residues. In germline, CDR1 is MNHNY, CDR2 SVGAGI (reference sequence). V lost 8 bases to trimming and J lost 10 bases; unmatched junction nucleotides: 5. CDR3 coding DNA: TGTGCCAGCCTCGGACAGGGGGGCTCACCCCTCCACTTT. It translates to CASLGQGGSPLHF.

This rearrangement joins TRBV6-5 to TRBJ2-5, with TRBD1 identical over 8 bases. Germline V CDR1 and CDR2: MNHEY, SVGAGI. CDR3 length: 15 residues. The junction had 6 bases not matched to a gene; V was cut back by 1 base and J by 5 bases. This CDR3 is CASSYWPGGKETQYF. In nucleotides, the CDR3 is TGTGCCAGCAGTTACTGGCCAGGGGGCAAGGAGACCCAGTACTTC.

The sample holds a few counts of this clone. The genes are TRBV7-2 and TRBJ2-4; no firm D call. Trimming shortened V by 2 bases and J by 0 bases, and 5 bases separated the two germline ends. Germline CDR1 is SGHTA and CDR2 is FQGNSA. The length of the CDR3 is 14 residues. The CDR3 bases are TGTGCCAGCAGCTTATCCAAAGCCAAAAACATTCAGTACTTC. The encoded protein is CASSLSKAKNIQYF.

The rearrangement uses TRBV28 and TRBJ2-3; possible D gene TRBD1, 6 bases. CDR3 size: 13 residues. Trimming took off 6 bases at V and 0 bases at J, with 7 bases between the two ends. The germline V gene has CDR1 MDHEN and CDR2 SYDVKM. CDR3 region: CASRTGSTDTQYF. In DNA, the CDR3 is TGTGCCAGCAGGACAGGTAGCACAGATACGCAGTATTTT.

The V call is TRBV11-2, the J call TRBJ1-4; 9 nucleotides align to TRBD1. Unmatched junction bases numbered 3, after V lost 5 bases and J lost 11 bases. The CDR3 length is 12 residues. Germline CDR1 reads SGHAT; CDR2 reads FQNNGV. CDR3 protein: CASSRDRGKLFF. The CDR3, as DNA: TGTGCCAGCAGCCGTGACAGGGGGAAACTGTTTTTT.

The CDR3 loop is CASSQPPPGQGGTEQYF. The CDR3 DNA follows: TGCGCCAGCAGCCAGCCCCCCCCGGGACAGGGGGGTACCGAGCAGTACTTC. V is TRBV4-3 and J is TRBJ2-7; 11 bases are a match to TRBD1. The germline gives CDR1 LGHNA, CDR2 YSLEER. This CDR3 is 17 amino acids long. With 3 bases clipped from V and 6 bases from J, the junction kept 13 bases outside the gene matches.

The gene calls are TRBV3-1 (or the pseudogene TRBV3-2) and TRBJ1-6, with D tentatively TRBD1 (6 bases). The germline V and J ends were trimmed by 3 bases and 9 bases, with 18 bases remaining between them. Germline CDR1 and CDR2: LGHDT and YNNKEL (reference sequence). The CDR3 length is 16 residues. As DNA, the CDR3 is TGTGCCAGCAGCCATCTACAGGGCCAGGGCGGTTCACCCCTCCACTTT. This sequence encodes CASSHLQGQGGSPLHF.